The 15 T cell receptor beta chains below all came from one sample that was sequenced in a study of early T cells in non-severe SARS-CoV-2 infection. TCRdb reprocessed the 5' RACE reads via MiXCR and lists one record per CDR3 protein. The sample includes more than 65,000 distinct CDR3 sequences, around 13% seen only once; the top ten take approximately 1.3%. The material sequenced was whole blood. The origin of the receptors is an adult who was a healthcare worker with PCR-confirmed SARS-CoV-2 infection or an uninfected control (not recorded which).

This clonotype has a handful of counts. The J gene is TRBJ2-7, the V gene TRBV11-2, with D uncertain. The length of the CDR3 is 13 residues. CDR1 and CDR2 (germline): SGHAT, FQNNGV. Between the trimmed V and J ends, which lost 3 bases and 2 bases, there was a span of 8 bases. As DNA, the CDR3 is TGTGCCAGCAGCTTCCGCCAGACCTACGAGCAGTACTTC. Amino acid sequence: CASSFRQTYEQYF.

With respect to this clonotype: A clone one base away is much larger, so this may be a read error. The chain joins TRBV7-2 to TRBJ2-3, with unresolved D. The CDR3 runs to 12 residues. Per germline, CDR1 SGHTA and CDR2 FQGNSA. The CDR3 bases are TGTGCCGGCAGCTTCCAGGCTGATACGCAGTATTTT. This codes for CAGSFQADTQYF.

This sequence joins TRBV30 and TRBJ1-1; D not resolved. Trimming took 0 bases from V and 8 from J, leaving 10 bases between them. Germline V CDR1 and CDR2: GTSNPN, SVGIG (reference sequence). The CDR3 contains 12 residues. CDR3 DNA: TGTGCCTGGAGTGTAGAGCGTAGAGAAGCTTTCTTT. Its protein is CAWSVERREAFF. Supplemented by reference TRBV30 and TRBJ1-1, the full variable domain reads SQTIHQWPATLVQPVGSPLSLECTVEGTSNPNLYWYRQAAGRGLQLLFYSVGIGQISSEVPQNLSASRPQDRQFILSSKKLLLSDSGFYLCAWSVERREAFFGQGTRLTVV.

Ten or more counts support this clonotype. The CDR3 DNA follows: TGTGCCATCAGGGACAGCTCTGGAAACACCATATATTTT. Translation gives CAIRDSSGNTIYF. V usage is TRBV10-3 and J usage is TRBJ1-3; tentatively, D is TRBD1 (6 bases). The germline V and J ends were trimmed by 6 bases and 0 bases, with 6 bases remaining between them. The germline CDR1 and CDR2 sequences are ENHRY and SYGVKD. The CDR3 runs 13 residues.

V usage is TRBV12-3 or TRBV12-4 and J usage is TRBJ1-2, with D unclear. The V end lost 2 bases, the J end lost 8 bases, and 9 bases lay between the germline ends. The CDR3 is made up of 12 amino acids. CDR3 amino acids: CASSLMGKGYTF. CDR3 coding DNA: TGTGCCAGCAGTTTAATGGGGAAGGGCTACACCTTC.

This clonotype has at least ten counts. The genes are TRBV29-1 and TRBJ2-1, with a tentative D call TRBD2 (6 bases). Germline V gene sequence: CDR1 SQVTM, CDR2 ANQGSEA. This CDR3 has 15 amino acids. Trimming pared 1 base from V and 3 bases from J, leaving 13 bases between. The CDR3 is CSVEVSGVYYNEQFF. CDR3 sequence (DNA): TGCAGCGTTGAAGTGTCGGGGGTTTACTACAATGAGCAGTTCTTC.

DNA for the CDR3: TGTGCCAGCAGTTCGGGGCTGGGCTACACCTTC. Translating it yields CASSSGLGYTF. J is TRBJ1-2 and V is TRBV12-3 or TRBV12-4, with TRBD1 as a possible D gene (5 bases). The CDR3 length is 11 residues. Trimming removed 4 bases from V and 8 bases from J, with 8 bases in between.

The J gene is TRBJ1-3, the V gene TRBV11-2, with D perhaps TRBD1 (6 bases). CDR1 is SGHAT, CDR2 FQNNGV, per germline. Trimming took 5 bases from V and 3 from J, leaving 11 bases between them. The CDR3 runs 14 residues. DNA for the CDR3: TGTGCCAGCAGCCGACAGGTGCTTGGAAACACCATATATTTT. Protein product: CASSRQVLGNTIYF.

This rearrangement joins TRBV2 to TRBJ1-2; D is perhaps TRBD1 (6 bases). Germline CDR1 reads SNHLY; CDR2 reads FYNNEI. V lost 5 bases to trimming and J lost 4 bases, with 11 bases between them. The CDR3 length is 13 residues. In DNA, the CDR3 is TGTGCCAGCAGTCTGACAGGCGGCTATGGCTACACCTTC. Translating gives CASSLTGGYGYTF.

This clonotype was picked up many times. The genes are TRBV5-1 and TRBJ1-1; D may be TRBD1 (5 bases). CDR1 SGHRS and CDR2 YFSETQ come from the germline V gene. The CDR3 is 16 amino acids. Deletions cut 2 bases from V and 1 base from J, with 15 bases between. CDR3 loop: CASSFGAGLGNTEAFF. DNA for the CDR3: TGCGCCAGCAGCTTCGGGGCGGGCCTTGGGAACACTGAAGCTTTCTTT.

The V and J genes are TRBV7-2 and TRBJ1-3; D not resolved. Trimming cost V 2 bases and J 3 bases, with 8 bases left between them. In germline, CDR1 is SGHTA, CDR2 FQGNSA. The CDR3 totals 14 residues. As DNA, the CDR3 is TGTGCCAGCAGCTTACTCAGTCTTGGAAACACCATATATTTT. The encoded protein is CASSLLSLGNTIYF.

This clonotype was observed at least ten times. The CDR3 sequence: CASSLGPVGGGQPQHF. CDR3 sequence (DNA): TGTGCCAGCAGCTTAGGCCCCGTCGGAGGTGGTCAGCCCCAGCATTTT. The gene calls are TRBV7-8 and TRBJ1-5; D not resolved. The CDR3 spans 16 residues. Germline assignment: CDR1 SGHVS and CDR2 FQNEAQ. Trimming stripped 1 base from V and 6 bases from J, with 16 bases between.

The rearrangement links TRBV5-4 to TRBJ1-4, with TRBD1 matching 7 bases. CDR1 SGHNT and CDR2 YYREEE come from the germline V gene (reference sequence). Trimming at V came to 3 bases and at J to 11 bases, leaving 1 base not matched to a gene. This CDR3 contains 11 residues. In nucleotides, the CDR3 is TGTGCCAGCAGCTCAGGGGGGAAACTGTTTTTT. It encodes CASSSGGKLFF.

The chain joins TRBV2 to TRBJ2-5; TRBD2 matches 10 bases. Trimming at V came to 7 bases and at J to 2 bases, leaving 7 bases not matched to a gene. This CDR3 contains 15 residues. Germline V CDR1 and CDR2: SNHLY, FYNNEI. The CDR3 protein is CASKPSGGFQETQYF. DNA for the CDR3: TGTGCCAGCAAGCCTAGCGGGGGATTTCAAGAGACCCAGTACTTC.

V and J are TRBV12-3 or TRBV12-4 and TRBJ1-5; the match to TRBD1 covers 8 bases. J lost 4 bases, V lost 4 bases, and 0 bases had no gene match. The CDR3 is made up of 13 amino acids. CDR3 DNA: TGTGCCAGCAGTTGGACAGGGAATCAGCCCCAGCATTTT. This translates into CASSWTGNQPQHF.